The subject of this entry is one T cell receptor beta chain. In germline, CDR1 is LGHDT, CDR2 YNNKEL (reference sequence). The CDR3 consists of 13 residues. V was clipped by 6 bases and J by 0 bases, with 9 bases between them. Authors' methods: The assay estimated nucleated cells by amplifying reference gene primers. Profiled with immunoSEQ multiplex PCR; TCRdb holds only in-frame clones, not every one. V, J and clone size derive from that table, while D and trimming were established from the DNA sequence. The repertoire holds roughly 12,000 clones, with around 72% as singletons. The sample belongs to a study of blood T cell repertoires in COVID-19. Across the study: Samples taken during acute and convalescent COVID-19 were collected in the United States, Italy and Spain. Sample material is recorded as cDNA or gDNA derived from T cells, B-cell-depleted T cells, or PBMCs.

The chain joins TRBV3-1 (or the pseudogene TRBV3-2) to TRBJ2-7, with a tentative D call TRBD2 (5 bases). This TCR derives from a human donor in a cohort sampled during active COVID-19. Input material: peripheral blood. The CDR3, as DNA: TGTGCCAGCAGTCGGACTGGCTCCTACGAGCAGTACTTC. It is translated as CASSRTGSYEQYF.